These T cell receptor beta chains were read from a single sample in a study of radiation and T cells in renal cell carcinoma. Measured with immunoSEQ multiplex PCR; TCRdb has only the in-frame clones, and not every one. The data hold about 120,000 clones, with roughly four fifths observed a single time. This sample comprised blood, obtained from a patient whose treatment included radiotherapy and nephrectomy. These receptors were taken from a woman aged 55-70 years with renal cell carcinoma. CDR3s include the opening cysteine and the closing phenylalanine or tryptophan. The order of the fields is CDR3 protein, CDR3 DNA, J gene, V gene, clone size, D gene. A D gene is named only where the DNA matches it firmly. Clone size is shown for a subset of rows, as once, few, many or a class of expanded clone.

CDR3 protein: CASRAENSGANVLTF
CDR3 DNA: TGTGCCAGCAGAGCGGAGAACTCTGGGGCCAACGTCCTGACTTTC
J gene: TRBJ2-6
V gene: TRBV6-4
clone size: NA
D gene: NA

CDR3 protein: CAISETNRGGNTIYF
CDR3 DNA: TGTGCCATCAGTGAGACCAACAGAGGTGGAAACACCATATATTTT
J gene: TRBJ1-3
V gene: TRBV10-3
clone size: NA
D gene: NA

CDR3 protein: CASSLGGRGLETQYF
CDR3 DNA: TGTGCCAGCAGCTTAGGTGGACGGGGTTTGGAGACCCAGTACTTC
J gene: TRBJ2-5
V gene: TRBV7-9
clone size: NA
D gene: NA

CDR3 protein: CASSVDPREQYF
CDR3 DNA: TGTGCCAGCAGCGTAGACCCTCGGGAGCAGTACTTC
J gene: TRBJ2-7
V gene: TRBV7-2
clone size: few
D gene: NA

CDR3 protein: CASTASWRGRYNEQFF
CDR3 DNA: TGTGCCAGCACGGCCTCTTGGCGGGGCAGGTACAATGAGCAGTTCTTC
J gene: TRBJ2-1
V gene: TRBV7-2
clone size: NA
D gene: NA

CDR3 protein: CASSSRTALHTDTQYF
CDR3 DNA: TGTGCCAGCAGTTCCCGGACGGCCCTTCACACAGATACGCAGTATTTT
J gene: TRBJ2-3
V gene: TRBV27
clone size: NA
D gene: NA

CDR3 protein: CASSLGTSGANEQFF
CDR3 DNA: TGCGCCAGCAGCTTGGGGACTAGCGGGGCAAATGAGCAGTTCTTC
J gene: TRBJ2-1
V gene: TRBV5-1
clone size: NA
D gene: TRBD2

CDR3 protein: CASAKNEGTNTEAFF
CDR3 DNA: TGTGCTAGCGCTAAAAACGAGGGGACGAACACTGAAGCTTTCTTT
J gene: TRBJ1-1
V gene: TRBV12-5
clone size: NA
D gene: NA

CDR3 protein: CSVGGDSYSNQPQHF
CDR3 DNA: TGCAGCGTTGGGGGGGACAGCTATAGCAATCAGCCCCAGCATTTT
J gene: TRBJ1-5
V gene: TRBV29-1
clone size: once
D gene: TRBD1

CDR3 protein: CASGQKSYNEQFF
CDR3 DNA: TGTGCCAGCGGACAGAAGTCCTACAATGAGCAGTTCTTC
J gene: TRBJ2-1
V gene: TRBV28
clone size: NA
D gene: NA

CDR3 protein: CASSLMVGSYEQYF
CDR3 DNA: TGTGCCAGCAGCCTAATGGTGGGCTCCTACGAGCAGTACTTC
J gene: TRBJ2-7
V gene: TRBV14
clone size: NA
D gene: NA

CDR3 protein: CASSPGDYGYTF
CDR3 DNA: TGTGCCAGCAGCCCGGGCGATTATGGCTACACCTTC
J gene: TRBJ1-2
V gene: TRBV7-9
clone size: few
D gene: NA

CDR3 protein: CASRAGTMNTGELFF
CDR3 DNA: TGTGCCAGCAGGGCCGGGACAATGAACACCGGGGAGCTGTTTTTT
J gene: TRBJ2-2
V gene: TRBV6-5
clone size: once
D gene: NA

CDR3 protein: CASSPGGFYGYTF
CDR3 DNA: TGCGCCAGCAGCCCTGGGGGATTCTATGGCTACACCTTC
J gene: TRBJ1-2
V gene: TRBV5-1
clone size: NA
D gene: NA

CDR3 protein: CASSLWTGEGEKLFF
CDR3 DNA: TGTGCCAGCAGCCTCTGGACAGGGGAGGGGGAAAAACTGTTTTTT
J gene: TRBJ1-4
V gene: TRBV4-2
clone size: NA
D gene: TRBD1

CDR3 protein: CASSSGGADYNSPLHF
CDR3 DNA: TGTGCCAGCAGTTCCGGGGGGGCAGACTATAATTCACCCCTCCACTTT
J gene: TRBJ1-6
V gene: TRBV28
clone size: NA
D gene: NA

CDR3 protein: CSVEDRSGGASQETQYF
CDR3 DNA: TGCAGCGTTGAAGATCGTAGCGGGGGGGCATCCCAAGAGACCCAGTACTTC
J gene: TRBJ2-5
V gene: TRBV29-1
clone size: NA
D gene: TRBD2

CDR3 protein: CASSLATGGNEQYF
CDR3 DNA: TGTGCCAGCAGCTTAGCTACAGGGGGAAACGAGCAGTACTTC
J gene: TRBJ2-7
V gene: TRBV7-9
clone size: NA
D gene: TRBD1

CDR3 protein: CASSITGGVGQPQHF
CDR3 DNA: TGTGCCAGTAGTATTACGGGGGGCGTAGGTCAGCCCCAGCATTTT
J gene: TRBJ1-5
V gene: TRBV19
clone size: few
D gene: NA

CDR3 protein: CAGGSWGEQYF
CDR3 DNA: TGTGCCGGGGGGAGTTGGGGCGAGCAGTACTTC
J gene: TRBJ2-7
V gene: TRBV28
clone size: NA
D gene: NA

CDR3 protein: CASSRQGDTEAFF
CDR3 DNA: TGTGCCAGCAGCCGGCAGGGGGACACTGAAGCTTTCTTT
J gene: TRBJ1-1
V gene: TRBV9
clone size: NA
D gene: TRBD1

CDR3 protein: CASSLQGTNEKLFF
CDR3 DNA: TGTGCCAGCAGCCTTCAAGGGACTAATGAAAAACTGTTTTTT
J gene: TRBJ1-4
V gene: TRBV5-5
clone size: NA
D gene: NA

CDR3 protein: CSVRRGGMNTEAFF
CDR3 DNA: TGCAGCGTCCGAAGGGGAGGGATGAACACTGAAGCTTTCTTT
J gene: TRBJ1-1
V gene: TRBV29-1
clone size: NA
D gene: NA

CDR3 protein: CASSSGTGALAYEQYF
CDR3 DNA: TGTGCCAGCAGTTCAGGGACAGGGGCCTTAGCCTACGAGCAGTACTTC
J gene: TRBJ2-7
V gene: TRBV6-5
clone size: NA
D gene: TRBD1

CDR3 protein: CASSFATSGPYEQYF
CDR3 DNA: TGTGCCAGCAGTTTTGCAACTAGCGGCCCCTACGAGCAGTACTTC
J gene: TRBJ2-7
V gene: TRBV27
clone size: NA
D gene: TRBD2

CDR3 protein: CASSLVGTNTEAFF
CDR3 DNA: TGTGCCAGCAGTTTGGTCGGTACGAACACTGAAGCTTTCTTT
J gene: TRBJ1-1
V gene: TRBV28
clone size: NA
D gene: NA

CDR3 protein: CASAGSGPRRQPQHF
CDR3 DNA: TGTGCCAGCGCAGGTTCGGGCCCTCGAAGACAGCCCCAGCATTTT
J gene: TRBJ1-5
V gene: TRBV2
clone size: NA
D gene: NA

CDR3 protein: CASSFHGQGRDEKLFF
CDR3 DNA: TGTGCCAGCAGCTTTCACGGACAGGGGAGAGACGAAAAACTGTTTTTT
J gene: TRBJ1-4
V gene: TRBV5-4
clone size: NA
D gene: TRBD1

CDR3 protein: CASSLDPTNPGAGEQFF
CDR3 DNA: TGCGCCAGCAGCTTGGACCCAACAAACCCAGGGGCCGGTGAGCAGTTCTTC
J gene: TRBJ2-1
V gene: TRBV5-1
clone size: NA
D gene: NA

CDR3 protein: CASSLDRGQETQYF
CDR3 DNA: TGTGCCAGCAGCTTAGACAGGGGTCAAGAGACCCAGTACTTC
J gene: TRBJ2-5
V gene: TRBV11-3
clone size: NA
D gene: NA

CDR3 protein: CASSPYRADSGANVLTF
CDR3 DNA: TGTGCCAGCAGTCCGTACAGGGCGGACTCTGGGGCCAACGTCCTGACTTTC
J gene: TRBJ2-6
V gene: TRBV28
clone size: NA
D gene: NA

CDR3 protein: CSARVINEQFF
CDR3 DNA: TGCAGTGCTAGAGTCATCAATGAGCAGTTCTTC
J gene: TRBJ2-1
V gene: TRBV20-1
clone size: NA
D gene: NA

CDR3 protein: CAISDQGAYSNQPQHF
CDR3 DNA: TGTGCCATCAGTGATCAGGGGGCATATAGCAATCAGCCCCAGCATTTT
J gene: TRBJ1-5
V gene: TRBV10-3
clone size: NA
D gene: TRBD1

CDR3 protein: CASREGLALYEQYF
CDR3 DNA: TGTGCCAGCAGGGAGGGACTAGCGCTATACGAGCAGTACTTC
J gene: TRBJ2-7
V gene: TRBV28
clone size: NA
D gene: TRBD2

CDR3 protein: CACSTGTSGGSSYNEQFF
CDR3 DNA: TGTGCCTGCTCTACCGGGACTAGCGGGGGAAGCTCCTACAATGAGCAGTTCTTC
J gene: TRBJ2-1
V gene: TRBV30
clone size: once
D gene: TRBD2

CDR3 protein: CASATDRGPLNTEAFF
CDR3 DNA: TGCGCCAGTGCGACAGACCGCGGCCCCTTGAACACTGAAGCTTTCTTT
J gene: TRBJ1-1
V gene: TRBV5-1
clone size: NA
D gene: NA

CDR3 protein: CASSIRSGGGYTF
CDR3 DNA: TGTGCCAGCAGTATCCGGTCGGGGGGAGGCTACACCTTC
J gene: TRBJ1-2
V gene: TRBV28
clone size: NA
D gene: NA

CDR3 protein: CASSLISNSNQPQHF
CDR3 DNA: TGTGCCAGCAGCTTAATTAGCAATAGCAATCAGCCCCAGCATTTT
J gene: TRBJ1-5
V gene: TRBV7-2
clone size: NA
D gene: NA

CDR3 protein: CASSAGTGGTDGREQYF
CDR3 DNA: TGTGCCAGCAGCGCCGGGACAGGTGGGACCGACGGGCGCGAGCAGTACTTC
J gene: TRBJ2-7
V gene: TRBV9
clone size: few
D gene: TRBD1

CDR3 protein: CASSVGAGYTGELFF
CDR3 DNA: TGTGCCAGCAGCGTTGGTGCAGGGTACACCGGGGAGCTGTTTTTT
J gene: TRBJ2-2
V gene: TRBV9
clone size: NA
D gene: NA

CDR3 protein: CASRTGSDTQYF
CDR3 DNA: TGTGCCAGCAGGACAGGGTCAGATACGCAGTATTTT
J gene: TRBJ2-3
V gene: TRBV27
clone size: NA
D gene: TRBD1

CDR3 protein: CASSFQYGTNYGYTF
CDR3 DNA: TGTGCCAGCAGCTTTCAGTACGGAACAAACTATGGCTACACCTTC
J gene: TRBJ1-2
V gene: TRBV5-5
clone size: NA
D gene: NA

CDR3 protein: CASTLSGSGRSGEQYF
CDR3 DNA: TGTGCCAGCACTCTAAGTGGTAGCGGGAGATCGGGAGAGCAGTACTTC
J gene: TRBJ2-7
V gene: TRBV2
clone size: NA
D gene: TRBD2

CDR3 protein: CASSYSAGLRYGYTF
CDR3 DNA: TGTGCCAGCAGTTACTCGGCAGGGTTACGCTATGGCTACACCTTC
J gene: TRBJ1-2
V gene: TRBV6-5
clone size: once
D gene: NA

CDR3 protein: CASSQGGARGRTGELFF
CDR3 DNA: TGCGCCAGCAGCCAGGGGGGAGCCAGGGGGCGGACCGGGGAGCTGTTTTTT
J gene: TRBJ2-2
V gene: TRBV4-3
clone size: NA
D gene: TRBD1

CDR3 protein: CASTYEDLGYLVYGYTF
CDR3 DNA: TGTGCCAGCACCTACGAGGACCTCGGGTACTTAGTATATGGCTACACCTTC
J gene: TRBJ1-2
V gene: TRBV2
clone size: once
D gene: NA

CDR3 protein: CASSLAGWQGTQPQHF
CDR3 DNA: TGTGCCAGCAGCTTGGCGGGTTGGCAGGGTACCCAGCCCCAGCATTTT
J gene: TRBJ1-5
V gene: TRBV5-6
clone size: once
D gene: NA

CDR3 protein: CASSSSFLTNYGYTF
CDR3 DNA: TGTGCCAGCAGTTCGTCGTTTTTGACTAACTATGGCTACACCTTC
J gene: TRBJ1-2
V gene: TRBV28
clone size: NA
D gene: NA

CDR3 protein: CASSPTGQGYGYTF
CDR3 DNA: TGTGCCAGCAGCCCGACGGGACAGGGGTACGGCTACACCTTC
J gene: TRBJ1-2
V gene: TRBV7-2
clone size: NA
D gene: TRBD1

CDR3 protein: CASSLNSWGPNTEAFF
CDR3 DNA: TGTGCCAGCAGCTTGAACTCTTGGGGACCCAACACTGAAGCTTTCTTT
J gene: TRBJ1-1
V gene: TRBV7-6
clone size: NA
D gene: NA

CDR3 protein: CASSLDTAALGIQYF
CDR3 DNA: TGTGCCAGCAGCTTAGACACAGCAGCCTTAGGGATTCAGTACTTC
J gene: TRBJ2-4
V gene: TRBV7-2
clone size: few
D gene: NA

CDR3 protein: CASSIGWDRAYGYTF
CDR3 DNA: TGTGCCAGTAGTATAGGATGGGACAGGGCCTATGGCTACACCTTC
J gene: TRBJ1-2
V gene: TRBV19
clone size: NA
D gene: TRBD1

CDR3 protein: CASSQQLAGINEQFF
CDR3 DNA: TGTGCCAGCAGCCAACAACTAGCGGGGATAAATGAGCAGTTCTTC
J gene: TRBJ2-1
V gene: TRBV7-3
clone size: once
D gene: TRBD2

CDR3 protein: CASSLGEKNEKLFF
CDR3 DNA: TGTGCCAGCAGTTTAGGGGAGAAGAATGAAAAACTGTTTTTT
J gene: TRBJ1-4
V gene: TRBV28
clone size: NA
D gene: NA

CDR3 protein: CASSLADTQYF
CDR3 DNA: TGTGCCAGCAGCTTAGCAGATACGCAGTATTTT
J gene: TRBJ2-3
V gene: TRBV7-2
clone size: NA
D gene: NA